These 17 T cell receptor beta chains were sequenced from one sample in a study of metastatic and nonmetastatic thyroid tumors. TCRdb re-clonotyped the PCR reads through MiXCR. The sample contains 20,000 to 25,000 clones, less than 35% of which appear only once. No patient received treatment before thyroid surgery. What was sequenced was blood. These receptors were collected from a female donor with papillary thyroid cancer or a benign thyroid nodule (not recorded which). Some clones in this sample may be carry-over from other donors' samples.

A remark on this clone: This is likely a read error, given that the CDR3 carries no conserved phenylalanine or tryptophan at its end. The DNA is omitted, as the CDR3 cannot be located on it reliably, and the CDR3 follows TCRdb's listing. The chain joins TRBV7-9 to TRBJ2-2. Both ends counted, the CDR3 spans 9 residues. Germline-derived CDR1 and CDR2 are SEHNR and FQNEAQ (reference sequence). CDR3 amino acids: CASSSHRTP.

This clone was observed many times. This rearrangement joins TRBV19 to TRBJ2-5; 10 bases are shared with TRBD2. V lost 5 bases, J lost 1 base, and 4 bases stayed unmatched. This CDR3 region has 15 residues. Germline lookup yields CDR1 LNHDA and CDR2 SQIVND (reference sequence). This CDR3 is CASSWASGGQETQYF. The CDR3, as DNA: TGTGCCAGTAGTTGGGCTAGCGGGGGCCAAGAGACCCAGTACTTC. Filled out from reference TRBV19 and TRBJ2-5, the complete variable domain reads DGGITQSPKYLFRKEGQNVTLSCEQNLNHDAMYWYRQDPGQGLRLIYYSQIVNDFQKGDIAEGYSVSREKKESFPLTVTSAQKNPTAFYLCASSWASGGQETQYFGPGTRLLVL.

Turning to this clone: The sample has other DNA sequences that encode this CDR3 too. V usage is TRBV18 and J usage is TRBJ2-2, with a tentative D call TRBD2 (6 bases). The V gene lost 3 bases and the J gene lost 0 bases, with 14 bases spanning the gap. Germline CDR1 KGHSH, CDR2 LQKENI. This CDR3 contains 17 residues. The CDR3 region has the DNA TGTGCCAGCTCACCCCTCAGCGCGGGGACGAACACCGGGGAGCTGTTTTTT. Translated, it gives CASSPLSAGTNTGELFF.

Note on this clone: Relative to the germline gene, one junction end is altered; a read error may explain this. This rearrangement joins TRBV20-1 to TRBJ2-7, with a tentative D call TRBD1 (6 bases). CDR3 size: 15 residues. Germline CDR1 DFQATT, CDR2 SNEGSKA (reference sequence). CDR3 DNA sequence: TGCAGTGCTAGGACAGAACCAGGGGCTCTCTACGATCAGTACTTC. Translating it yields CSARTEPGALYDQYF.

This sequence joins TRBV2 and TRBJ1-2; tentatively, D is TRBD1 (5 bases). Trimming took off 6 bases at V and 4 bases at J, with 12 bases between the two ends. CDR1 SNHLY and CDR2 FYNNEI come from the germline V gene. This CDR3 contains 13 residues. The CDR3 loop is CASRSGFFYGYTF. DNA of the CDR3: TGTGCCAGCAGGTCAGGGTTTTTCTATGGCTACACCTTC.

DNA for the CDR3: TGTGCCAGCAGGCGGGGGTTGAACACTGAAGCTTTCTTT. Amino acids: CASRRGLNTEAFF. The gene calls are TRBV6-2 or TRBV6-3 and TRBJ1-1, with D possibly matching TRBD1 (5 bases). The V and J ends lost 6 bases and 0 bases respectively, with 8 bases between them. CDR1 is MNHEY, CDR2 SVGEGT, per germline. The CDR3 has 13 amino acids.

By its share, this clone is medium-sized. The V call is TRBV19, the J call TRBJ1-2; D unresolved. Germline lookup yields CDR1 LNHDA and CDR2 SQIVND (reference sequence). The V end was cut by 7 bases, the J end by 2 bases, with 32 bases between. CDR3 length equals 20 residues. As DNA, the CDR3 is TGTGCCAGTACAAGTTGGTTGAACCGCGAACCCAAAAATCTAAACTATGGCTACACCTTC. Amino acids: CASTSWLNREPKNLNYGYTF.

This clone is medium-sized (0.01 to 0.1%) by share. V is TRBV5-1 and J is TRBJ2-1; D is ambiguous. Trimming removed 0 bases at V and 5 bases at J, with 6 bases between. There are 13 residues in the CDR3. Germline values: CDR1 SGHRS, CDR2 YFSETQ. The CDR3 sequence is CASSLDPDNEQFF. CDR3 bases: TGCGCCAGCAGCTTGGATCCTGACAATGAGCAGTTCTTC.

This clone was counted at least ten times. The gene calls are TRBV20-1 and TRBJ2-1; either TRBD1 or TRBD2 may fit D (6 bases each). The CDR3 consists of 19 residues. V was pared by 5 bases and J by 1 base, with 27 bases between. CDR1 is DFQATT and CDR2 is SNEGSKA in the germline V gene (reference sequence). CDR3 sequence reads: CSAALVLGAGGVSYNEQFF. The CDR3 region has the DNA TGCAGTGCTGCCCTGGTCCTGGGGGCCGGGGGTGTATCCTACAATGAGCAGTTCTTC.

This clone qualifies as medium-sized. J is TRBJ1-3 and V is TRBV20-1; 7 bases agree with TRBD1. CDR3 length equals 14 residues. From germline, CDR1 is DFQATT and CDR2 SNEGSKA (reference sequence). The trim removed 4 bases at V and 0 bases at J, leaving 3 bases unmatched. The CDR3: CSATQGNSGNTIYF. CDR3 coding DNA: TGCAGTGCTACACAGGGGAACTCTGGAAACACCATATATTTT.

The rearrangement links TRBV28 to TRBJ1-5, with D perhaps matching TRBD1 (5 bases). Trimming took off 7 bases at V and 3 bases at J, with 13 bases between the two ends. The CDR3 loop spans 14 amino acids. CDR1 and CDR2 (germline): MDHEN, SYDVKM. The CDR3 loop reads CASKSGDLNQPQHF. The CDR3 bases are TGTGCCAGCAAGTCGGGGGACCTCAATCAGCCCCAGCATTTT.

The V gene is TRBV5-1, the J gene TRBJ2-3, with D unclear. Trimming took 6 bases from V and 4 from J, leaving 9 bases between them. CDR3 length: 12 amino acids. Germline lookup yields CDR1 SGHRS and CDR2 YFSETQ. The CDR3 nucleotides are TGCGCCAGCATAGCCCTATCAGATACGCAGTATTTT. Its translation: CASIALSDTQYF.

At least ten counts were recorded for this clone. The rearrangement joins TRBV24-1 to TRBJ2-3; D remains ambiguous. V shed 2 bases and J shed 5 bases, with 19 bases lying between them. CDR1 and CDR2 (germline): KGHDR, SFDVKD. The CDR3 length is 17 residues. The CDR3: CATSDSSPGLLGDTQYF. In nucleotides, the CDR3 is TGTGCCACCAGTGATTCGTCCCCAGGTTTATTAGGAGATACGCAGTATTTT.

This clone came up many times. The gene calls are TRBV5-1 and TRBJ2-5; D ambiguous. The germline CDR1 and CDR2 sequences are SGHRS and YFSETQ. V was cut by 1 base and J by 2 bases, with 12 bases left in between. The CDR3 has 15 amino acids. In DNA, the CDR3 is TGCGCCAGCAGCTTGTTAGGAATGAATCAAGAGACCCAGTACTTC. It specifies CASSLLGMNQETQYF. Drawing the rest from reference TRBV5-1 and TRBJ2-5, the complete variable domain is KAGVTQTPRYLIKTRGQQVTLSCSPISGHRSVSWYQQTPGQGLQFLFEYFSETQRNKGNFPGRFSGRQFSNSRSEMNVSTLELGDSALYLCASSLLGMNQETQYFGPGTRLLVL.

V usage is TRBV20-1 and J usage is TRBJ2-2; 12 nucleotides match TRBD2. Germline assignment: CDR1 DFQATT and CDR2 SNEGSKA (reference sequence). The CDR3 contains 17 residues. V lost 1 base and J lost 1; bases outside the gene matches: 4. The CDR3 is CSARGLAGVRNTGELFF. The DNA for the CDR3 is TGCAGTGCTAGAGGACTAGCGGGAGTAAGGAACACCGGGGAGCTGTTTTTT.

This clone was observed many times. The chain combines TRBV3-1 with TRBJ2-7; no clear D gene. Germline lookup yields CDR1 LGHDT and CDR2 YNNKEL (reference sequence). CDR3 length: 11 amino acids. V lost 2 bases and J 6 bases, leaving 5 bases between the germline ends. In DNA, the CDR3 is TGTGCCAGCAGCCAACAGGTCGAGCAGTACTTC. It specifies CASSQQVEQYF.

This clone is labeled as medium-sized. This chain uses TRBV28 with TRBJ1-5, with D possibly being TRBD1 (5 bases). The CDR3 totals 12 residues. V was shortened by 5 bases and J by 6 bases, with 8 bases between the two germline ends. CDR1 MDHEN and CDR2 SYDVKM come from the germline V gene. The CDR3 nucleotides are TGTGCCAGCAGTCCAGGGTTTCAGCCCCAGCATTTT. Amino acid sequence: CASSPGFQPQHF. The full variable domain, its missing parts supplied by reference TRBV28 and TRBJ1-5, is DVKVTQSSRYLVKRTGEKVFLECVQDMDHENMFWYRQDPGLGLRLIYFSYDVKMKEKGDIPEGYSVSREKKERFSLILESASTNQTSMYLCASSPGFQPQHFGDGTRLSIL.